The rows below give T cell receptor beta chains drawn from one sample of a study of cytomegalovirus exposure and HLA in healthy donors. Only in-frame clones appear in the TCRdb table, and some are missing; sequencing was by immunoSEQ multiplex PCR. The sample has over 150,000 clones, approximately 80% seen once; the top ten hold roughly 7.7%. Sequencing input: PBMCs. All receptors derive from a woman aged 25 to 39 in good health and CMV-seropositive. Each CDR3 is given with its conserved first and last residue. The D gene is left open where the match is weak. Size is omitted from some rows. Given values are once, few, many or a class for expanded clones.

j_call v_call d_call clone_size cdr3_aa cdr3_nt
TRBJ2-2 TRBV7-6 - - CASSLNDRNTGELFF TGTGCCAGCAGCTTAAACGACAGGAACACCGGGGAGCTGTTTTTT
TRBJ2-1 TRBV7-3 TRBD2 - CASSPTLGGYEQFF TGTGCCAGCAGCCCAACACTGGGGGGGTATGAGCAGTTCTTC
TRBJ1-3 TRBV19 - - CASRLLTDSGNTIYF TGTGCCAGTAGGCTGCTGACTGACTCTGGAAACACCATATATTTT
TRBJ2-7 TRBV5-5 - - CASSLWSEQYF TGTGCCAGCAGTTTGTGGAGTGAGCAGTACTTC
TRBJ1-1 TRBV10-3 - few CAMEAQLNTEAFF TGTGCCATGGAGGCTCAGCTGAACACTGAAGCTTTCTTT
TRBJ2-7 TRBV5-1 TRBD1 - CASSFGTGTGNYEQYF TGCGCCAGCAGCTTCGGTACCGGGACAGGGAACTACGAGCAGTACTTC
TRBJ2-7 TRBV28 - - CASQWSGSYEQYF TGTGCCAGCCAATGGAGCGGATCCTACGAGCAGTACTTC
TRBJ1-5 TRBV28 - - CASSLGWGRQPQHF TGTGCCAGCAGTTTGGGGTGGGGCCGACAGCCCCAGCATTTT
TRBJ2-1 TRBV12-5 - - CASGLGGNEQFF TGTGCTAGTGGTTTGGGAGGAAATGAGCAGTTCTTC
TRBJ2-7 TRBV2 TRBD1 - CASSVTGEEQYF TGTGCCAGCAGTGTAACAGGGGAAGAGCAGTACTTC
TRBJ2-1 TRBV28 TRBD2 - CASSRSGGWGNEQFF TGTGCCAGCAGCCGTAGCGGGGGCTGGGGTAATGAGCAGTTCTTC
TRBJ2-1 TRBV7-3 - once CASSLRAYNEQFF TGTGCCAGCAGCTTAAGAGCCTACAATGAGCAGTTCTTC
TRBJ1-2 TRBV5-6 - few CASSLDRAPNYGYTF TGTGCCAGCAGCTTGGACAGGGCCCCTAACTATGGCTACACCTTC
TRBJ2-1 TRBV5-3 TRBD2 - CARSFLAAPIHEQFF TGTGCCAGAAGCTTTCTAGCGGCCCCTATCCATGAGCAGTTCTTC
TRBJ2-3 TRBV29-1 TRBD1 - CSVGLDRDTDTQYF TGCAGCGTCGGCCTGGACAGGGATACAGATACGCAGTATTTT
TRBJ1-5 TRBV9 - - CASSVASDGHSNQPQHF TGTGCCAGCAGCGTAGCGAGCGACGGCCATAGCAATCAGCCCCAGCATTTT
TRBJ2-1 TRBV5-1 TRBD1 - CATYRGPVPFNEQFF TGCGCCACATACAGGGGGCCCGTGCCATTCAATGAGCAGTTCTTC
TRBJ2-7 TRBV5-5 TRBD1 - CASSLGDSRYEQYF TGTGCCAGCAGCTTGGGGGACAGTCGCTACGAGCAGTACTTC
TRBJ2-1 TRBV6-4 - - CASSHKAGAFNEQFF TGTGCCAGCAGTCACAAGGCGGGGGCGTTCAATGAGCAGTTCTTC
TRBJ1-4 TRBV5-1 - - CASSLTGDEKLFF TGCGCCAGCAGCTTGACAGGTGATGAAAAACTGTTTTTT
TRBJ2-7 TRBV28 - - CASSPPHYEQYF TGTGCCAGCAGTCCCCCCCACTACGAGCAGTACTTC
TRBJ2-7 TRBV7-9 TRBD1 - CASSSAGTGLSYEQYF TGTGCCAGCAGCTCCGCCGGGACAGGGTTATCCTACGAGCAGTACTTC
TRBJ2-7 TRBV6-6 - - CASSYSMGGREQYF TGTGCCAGCAGTTACTCAATGGGGGGTCGCGAGCAGTACTTC
TRBJ1-2 TRBV10-3 - - CAISESSGVYGYTF TGTGCCATCAGTGAGTCTTCAGGGGTCTATGGCTACACCTTC
TRBJ2-2 TRBV5-1 - - CASSFGGVNTGELFF TGCGCCAGCAGCTTTGGCGGGGTTAACACCGGGGAGCTGTTTTTT
TRBJ1-2 TRBV9 TRBD1 - CASSVGKRDRHNYGYTF TGTGCCAGCAGCGTAGGGAAAAGGGACAGACATAACTATGGCTACACCTTC
TRBJ1-2 TRBV6-1 TRBD1 - CASSGDRDYGYTF TGTGCCAGCAGTGGAGACAGGGACTATGGCTACACCTTC
TRBJ1-4 TRBV19 TRBD1 - CASSSRGQGYEKLFF TGTGCCAGTAGTTCTAGGGGACAGGGGTATGAAAAACTGTTTTTT